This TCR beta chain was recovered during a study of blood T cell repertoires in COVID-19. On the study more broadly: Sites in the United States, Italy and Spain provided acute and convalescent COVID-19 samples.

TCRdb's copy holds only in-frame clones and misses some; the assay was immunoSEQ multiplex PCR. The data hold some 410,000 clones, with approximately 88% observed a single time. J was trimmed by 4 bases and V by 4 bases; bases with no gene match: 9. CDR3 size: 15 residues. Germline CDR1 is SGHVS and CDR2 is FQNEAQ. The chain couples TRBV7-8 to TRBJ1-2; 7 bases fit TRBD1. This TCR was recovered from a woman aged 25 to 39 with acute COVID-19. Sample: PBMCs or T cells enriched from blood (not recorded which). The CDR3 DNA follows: TGTGCCAGCAGCTCGCGGACAGGCCAGGGCTATGGCTACACCTTC. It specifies CASSSRTGQGYGYTF.